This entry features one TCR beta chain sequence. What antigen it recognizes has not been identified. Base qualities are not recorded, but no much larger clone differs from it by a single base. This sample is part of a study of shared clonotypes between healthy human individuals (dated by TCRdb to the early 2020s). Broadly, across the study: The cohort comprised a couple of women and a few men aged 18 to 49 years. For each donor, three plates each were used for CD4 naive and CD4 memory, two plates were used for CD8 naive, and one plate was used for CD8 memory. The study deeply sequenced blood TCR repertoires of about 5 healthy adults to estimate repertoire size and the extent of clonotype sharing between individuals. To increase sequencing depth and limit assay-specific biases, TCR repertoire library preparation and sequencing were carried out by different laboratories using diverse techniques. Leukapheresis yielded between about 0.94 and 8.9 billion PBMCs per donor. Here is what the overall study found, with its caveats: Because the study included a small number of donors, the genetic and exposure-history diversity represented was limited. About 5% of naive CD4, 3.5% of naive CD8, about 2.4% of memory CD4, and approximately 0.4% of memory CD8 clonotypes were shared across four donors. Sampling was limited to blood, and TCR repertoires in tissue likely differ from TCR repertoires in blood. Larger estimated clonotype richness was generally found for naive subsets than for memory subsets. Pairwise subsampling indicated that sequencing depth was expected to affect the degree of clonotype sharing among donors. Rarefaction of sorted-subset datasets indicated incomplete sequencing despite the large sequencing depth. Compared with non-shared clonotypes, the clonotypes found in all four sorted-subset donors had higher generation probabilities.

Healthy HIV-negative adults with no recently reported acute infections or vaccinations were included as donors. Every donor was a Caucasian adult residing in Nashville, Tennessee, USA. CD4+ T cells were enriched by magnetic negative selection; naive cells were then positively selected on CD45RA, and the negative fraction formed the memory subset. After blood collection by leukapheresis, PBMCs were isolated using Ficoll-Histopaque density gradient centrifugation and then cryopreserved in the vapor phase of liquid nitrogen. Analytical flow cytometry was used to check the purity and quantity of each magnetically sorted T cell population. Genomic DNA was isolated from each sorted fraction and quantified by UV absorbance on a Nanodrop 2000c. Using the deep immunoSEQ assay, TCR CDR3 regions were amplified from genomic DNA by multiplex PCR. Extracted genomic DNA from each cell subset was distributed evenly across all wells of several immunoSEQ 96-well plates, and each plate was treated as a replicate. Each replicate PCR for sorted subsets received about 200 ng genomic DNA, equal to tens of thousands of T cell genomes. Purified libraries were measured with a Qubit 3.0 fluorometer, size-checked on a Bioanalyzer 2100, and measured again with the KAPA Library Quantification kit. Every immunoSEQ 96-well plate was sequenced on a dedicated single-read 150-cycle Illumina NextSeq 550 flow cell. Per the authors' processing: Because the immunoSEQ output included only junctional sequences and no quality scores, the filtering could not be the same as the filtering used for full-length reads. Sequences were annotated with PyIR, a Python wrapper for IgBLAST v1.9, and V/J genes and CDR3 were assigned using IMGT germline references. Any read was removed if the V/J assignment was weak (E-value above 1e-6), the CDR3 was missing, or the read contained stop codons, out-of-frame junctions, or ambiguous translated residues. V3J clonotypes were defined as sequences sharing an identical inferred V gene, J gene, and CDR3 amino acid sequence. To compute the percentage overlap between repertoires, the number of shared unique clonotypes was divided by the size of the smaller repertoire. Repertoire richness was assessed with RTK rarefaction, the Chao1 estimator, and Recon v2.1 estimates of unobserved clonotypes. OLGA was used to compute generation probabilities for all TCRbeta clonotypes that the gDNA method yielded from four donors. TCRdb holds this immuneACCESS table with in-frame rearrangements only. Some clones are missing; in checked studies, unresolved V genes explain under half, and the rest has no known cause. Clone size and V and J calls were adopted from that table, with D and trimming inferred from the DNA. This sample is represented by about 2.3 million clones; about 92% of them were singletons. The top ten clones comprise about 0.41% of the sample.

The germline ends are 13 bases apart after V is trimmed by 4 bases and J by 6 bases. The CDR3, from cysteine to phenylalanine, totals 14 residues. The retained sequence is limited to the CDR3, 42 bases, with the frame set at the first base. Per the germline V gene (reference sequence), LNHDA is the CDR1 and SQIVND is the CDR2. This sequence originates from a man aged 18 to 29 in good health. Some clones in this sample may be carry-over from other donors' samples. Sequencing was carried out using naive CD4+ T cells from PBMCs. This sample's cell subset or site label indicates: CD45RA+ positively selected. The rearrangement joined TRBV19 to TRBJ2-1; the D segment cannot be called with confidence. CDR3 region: CASSSPGSVNEQFF. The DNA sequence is TGTGCCAGTAGTAGCCCCGGCAGCGTCAATGAGCAGTTCTTC.